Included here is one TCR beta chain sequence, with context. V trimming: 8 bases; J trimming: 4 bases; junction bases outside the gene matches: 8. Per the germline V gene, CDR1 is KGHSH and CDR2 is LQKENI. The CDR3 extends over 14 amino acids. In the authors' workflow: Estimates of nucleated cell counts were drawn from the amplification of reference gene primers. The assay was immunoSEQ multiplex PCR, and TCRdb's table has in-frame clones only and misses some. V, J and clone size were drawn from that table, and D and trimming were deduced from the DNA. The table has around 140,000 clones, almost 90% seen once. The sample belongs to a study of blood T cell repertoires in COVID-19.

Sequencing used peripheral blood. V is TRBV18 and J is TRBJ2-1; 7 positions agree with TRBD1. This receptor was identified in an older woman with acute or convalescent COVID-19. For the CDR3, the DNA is TGTGCCAGCGGCCGGGACAGAGGATACAATGAGCAGTTCTTC. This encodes CASGRDRGYNEQFF. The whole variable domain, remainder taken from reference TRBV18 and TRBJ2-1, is NAGVMQNPRHLVRRRGQEARLRCSPMKGHSHVYWYRQLPEEGLKFMVYLQKENIIDESGMPKERFSAEFPKEGPSILRIQQVVRGDSAAYFCASGRDRGYNEQFFGPGTRLTVL.